One and the same sample provided the 13 T cell receptor beta chains below, sequenced in a study of shared clonotypes between healthy human individuals. Using immunoSEQ multiplex PCR, the repertoire was profiled, and TCRdb retains in-frame clones only, with some absent. The profile shows about 480,000 clones, 79% of them singletons. The sequenced sample was PBMCs. These receptors came from a middle-aged woman in good health. Some clones in this sample may be carry-over from other donors' samples.

The rearrangement links TRBV28 to TRBJ2-5, with 7 positions matching TRBD1. Per the germline V gene, CDR1 is MDHEN and CDR2 is SYDVKM. V shed 4 bases and J 7 bases; nucleotides not matched to a gene: 6. The CDR3 contains 13 residues. The CDR3 is CASSSPRQGTQYF. CDR3 DNA: TGTGCCAGCAGTTCGCCCCGACAGGGGACCCAGTACTTC. The whole variable domain, filled in from reference TRBV28 and TRBJ2-5, reads DVKVTQSSRYLVKRTGEKVFLECVQDMDHENMFWYRQDPGLGLRLIYFSYDVKMKEKGDIPEGYSVSREKKERFSLILESASTNQTSMYLCASSSPRQGTQYFGPGTRLLVL.

The chain couples TRBV7-3 to TRBJ2-3; 8 bases agree with TRBD2. The CDR3 has 16 residues. The germline gives CDR1 SGHTA, CDR2 FQGTGA. The ends lost 1 base at V and 1 base at J; junction bases unmatched: 4. CDR3 in DNA: TGTGCCAGCAGCTTAAGCGCGGGAGGCGGCACAGATACGCAGTATTTT. Its protein product is CASSLSAGGGTDTQYF.

The rearrangement uses TRBV6-1 and TRBJ1-1; tentatively, D is TRBD1 (5 bases). The CDR3 is made up of 14 amino acids. V was clipped by 3 bases and J by 1 base, with 9 bases between them. Looked up from germline, CDR1 is MNHNS and CDR2 is SASEGT. CDR3 DNA: TGTGCCAGCAGTGACAGGGTGCGGAACACTGAAGCTTTCTTT. As protein: CASSDRVRNTEAFF.

The chain joins TRBV5-1 to TRBJ2-1, with D possibly matching TRBD2 (6 bases). Trimming pared 0 bases from V and 1 base from J, leaving 11 bases between. Germline CDR1 SGHRS, CDR2 YFSETQ. The CDR3 sequence is 16 residues long. CDR3 residues: CASSLDAGSSYNEQFF. Written as DNA, the CDR3 is TGCGCCAGCAGCTTGGACGCGGGGTCATCCTACAATGAGCAGTTCTTC.

The chain recombines TRBV7-8 with TRBJ1-3; no reliable D call. This CDR3 comprises 16 residues. V lost 2 bases to trimming and J lost 0 bases, with 11 bases between them. The germline gives CDR1 SGHVS, CDR2 FQNEAQ. The CDR3 bases are TGTGCCAGCAGCTTAAGTTGGGGATTCTCTGGAAACACCATATATTTT. It codes for CASSLSWGFSGNTIYF.

This clone was detected only a few times. This chain joins TRBV28 and TRBJ2-7; D could derive from TRBD1 or TRBD2 (5 bases each). Germline V CDR1 and CDR2: MDHEN, SYDVKM. With 5 bases removed from V and 1 base from J, the gap between germline ends came to 18 bases. The length of the CDR3 is 16 residues. CDR3 in amino acids: CASSNLEGWQSYEQYF. As DNA, the CDR3 is TGTGCCAGCAGTAACCTCGAGGGGTGGCAATCCTACGAGCAGTACTTC.

The CDR3 nucleotides are TGTGCCAGCAGCTTGGCCCAGAGGGGCGAGACCCAGTACTTC. Encoded protein: CASSLAQRGETQYF. J is TRBJ2-5 and V is TRBV5-4; D assignment may be TRBD1 or TRBD2 (5 bases each). The germline V gene has CDR1 SGHNT and CDR2 YYREEE (reference sequence). Trimming pared 0 bases from V and 5 bases from J, leaving 11 bases between. CDR3 length: 14 amino acids.

For this clone: The same CDR3 is also encoded by other DNA sequences in this sample. The chain is built from TRBV7-9 and TRBJ1-4; D remains ambiguous. V gave up 1 base and J gave up 8 bases, with 11 bases separating them. Germline V CDR1 and CDR2: SEHNR, FQNEAQ (reference sequence). CDR3 length: 14 residues. The CDR3 nucleotides read TGTGCCAGCAGCTTAGTTGGAGGGAACGAAAAACTGTTTTTT. The encoded protein is CASSLVGGNEKLFF.

The V and J genes are TRBV11-2 and TRBJ1-1; D is unresolved. The CDR3 runs 12 residues. From germline, CDR1 is SGHAT and CDR2 FQNNGV. With 2 bases removed from V and 7 bases from J, the gap between germline ends came to 8 bases. In nucleotides, the CDR3 is TGTGCCAGCAGCTTATCGTTTGGTGAAGCTTTCTTT. Translation: CASSLSFGEAFF.

The chain carries TRBV29-1 and TRBJ2-2; a weak D match, TRBD2 (6 bases). V was trimmed by 7 bases and J by 1 base, leaving 13 bases between them. Per germline, CDR1 SQVTM and CDR2 ANQGSEA. The CDR3 extends over 14 amino acids. CDR3 sequence: CSARGLGNTGELFF. CDR3 coding DNA: TGCAGCGCAAGGGGACTGGGGAACACCGGGGAGCTGTTTTTT.

The chain joins TRBV9 to TRBJ2-1, with 10 bases identical to TRBD2. CDR3 size: 14 residues. The V gene's germline CDR1 is SGDLS and CDR2 YYNGEE. The junction had 5 bases not matched to a gene; V was cut back by 3 bases and J by 8 bases. CDR3 region: CASSGSGRWDEQFF. The CDR3 nucleotides read TGTGCCAGCAGCGGTAGCGGGAGGTGGGATGAGCAGTTCTTC. The variable domain in full, completed from reference TRBV9 and TRBJ2-1, reads DSGVTQTPKHLITATGQRVTLRCSPRSGDLSVYWYQQSLDQGLQFLIQYYNGEERAKGNILERFSAQQFPDLHSELNLSSLELGDSALYFCASSGSGRWDEQFFGPGTRLTVL.

The chain employs TRBV27 and TRBJ2-7; weak D call: TRBD2 (5 bases). This CDR3 comprises 14 residues. The germline V gene has CDR1 MNHEY and CDR2 SMNVEV (reference sequence). Trimming left V 6 bases short and J 2 bases short, with 14 bases between. The CDR3: CASRVERNTYEQYF. The CDR3 nucleotides are TGTGCCAGCAGAGTGGAGCGGAATACCTACGAGCAGTACTTC.

This chain joins TRBV19 and TRBJ1-1, with 7 bases that match TRBD1. The junction had 7 bases not matched to a gene; V was cut back by 6 bases and J by 3 bases. This CDR3 is 14 amino acids long. Germline-derived CDR1 and CDR2 are LNHDA and SQIVND (reference sequence). The CDR3 spells CASRRQGSDTEAFF. DNA for the CDR3: TGTGCCAGTAGACGACAGGGTTCCGACACTGAAGCTTTCTTT.